The entry below describes one T cell receptor (beta chain). The antigen remains undetermined. The sample belongs to a study of T cell responses to AZD1222 COVID-19 vaccine. Study-level results: The repertoires were collected only after the peak T cell response. Close to half of spike-specific TCRs reportedly recognize unmutated variant regions.

The method was immunoSEQ multiplex PCR; TCRdb's version includes in-frame clones alone and lacks a portion of them. The sample has about 100,000 clones, approximately 88% seen once. The source is an adult in good health. Material: peripheral blood, obtained on day 0 of AZD1222 vaccination.

Here the CDR3 reads CASSRRGYEQYF. For the CDR3, the DNA is TGTGCCAGTAGCCGACGGGGTTACGAGCAGTACTTC. V is TRBV19 and J is TRBJ2-7; D may be TRBD2 (5 bases). Germline V CDR1 and CDR2: LNHDA, SQIVND (reference sequence). V lost 6 bases, J lost 4 bases, and 10 bases lay in between. The CDR3 spans 12 residues.